The source of this T cell receptor beta chain is a study of T cell repertoires in cytomegalovirus infection. Study-wide context: CMV infection and matching HLA type were both indicated by public TCR beta signatures. Study findings and constraints: The response measured ex vivo was dominated by TCR beta clonotypes (HLA-C-restricted and CMV-specific). Summed frequency of shared TCR beta families picked out CMV carriers who also had the relevant HLA.

MiXCR, run by TCRdb on the reads, gives a single entry per CDR3 protein. This sample carries about 68,000 distinct CDR3 sequences, 20% to 25% of them seen once, and the ten largest clones take approximately 79%. This clonotype was observed a few times. Its antigen is undetermined. This clonotype originated in a human donor in good health (CMV status not recorded). Some clones in this sample may be carry-over from other donors' samples. Material: PBMCs, sequenced either directly or after in vitro stimulation (not recorded which).

DNA for the CDR3: TGTGCCAGCAGCCAACGGACTGGAACCAAAAACATTCAGTACTTC. This gives the protein CASSQRTGTKNIQYF. The V gene is TRBV7-2, the J gene TRBJ2-4; weak D call: TRBD2 (5 bases). Germline loops: CDR1 SGHTA, CDR2 FQGNSA. Trimming removed 5 bases from V and 2 bases from J, with 13 bases in between. The CDR3 length is 15 residues.